These 22 T cell receptor beta chains share one sample of origin, sequenced in a study of blood T cells in healthy people across ages. A sample-barcoded 5' primer and a J-beta primer mix were used in a second PCR of about 6 to 11 cycles. Via MiXCR, TCRdb re-called the 5' RACE reads, giving one row per CDR3 protein. Among about 1.7 million distinct CDR3 sequences listed, 28% were seen once. Sequenced sample: blood. These receptors were obtained from a woman aged 25 to 39 in good health.

The rearrangement joins TRBV29-1 to TRBJ2-4; D possibly corresponds to TRBD2 (5 bases). The CDR3 loop spans 12 amino acids. V lost 7 bases, J lost 13 bases, and 20 bases lay in between. Germline V gives CDR1 SQVTM, CDR2 ANQGSEA. The CDR3 DNA reads as TGCAGCGCCGCGGACTTCAACAATGAGCAGTACTTC. Translating gives CSAADFNNEQYF.

This chain joins TRBV27 and TRBJ1-2, with D possibly TRBD1 on 5 matching bases. The CDR3 sequence is 16 residues long. The V gene lost 1 base and the J gene lost 11 bases, with 23 bases spanning the gap. Germline V CDR1 and CDR2: MNHEY, SMNVEV (reference sequence). CDR3 nucleotide sequence: TGTGCCAGCAGTTTATGGGCCTCCGGGACGGAAATGGGATACACCTTC. This codes for CASSLWASGTEMGYTF.

This clonotype was picked up many times. The chain is built from TRBV29-1 and TRBJ1-2, with 9 bases fitting TRBD1. CDR3 length: 15 residues. The V gene end was trimmed by 0 bases and the J gene end by 3 bases; junction bases not matched to a gene: 5. Looked up from germline, CDR1 is SQVTM and CDR2 is ANQGSEA. CDR3 DNA: TGCAGCGTTGAAGATTCATGGGACAGGGACTATGGCTACACCTTC. Protein: CSVEDSWDRDYGYTF.

This clonotype has only a few counts. The rearrangement uses TRBV20-1 and TRBJ1-5, with no clear D. CDR1 DFQATT and CDR2 SNEGSKA come from the germline V gene (reference sequence). CDR3 length: 13 amino acids. V was cut by 1 base and J by 6 bases, with 10 bases left in between. CDR3 protein: CSARAGGGQPQHF. The CDR3 DNA follows: TGCAGTGCTAGAGCTGGAGGAGGTCAGCCCCAGCATTTT.

In the case of this clonotype: Given a much more abundant clone one base away, this may be a read error. V is TRBV10-3 and J is TRBJ2-5; D could derive from TRBD1 or TRBD2 (5 bases each). This CDR3 comprises 13 residues. V lost 3 bases and J 4 bases, leaving 9 bases between the germline ends. In germline, CDR1 is ENHRY, CDR2 SYGVKD. The CDR3 loop is CAISDMGTETQYF. The CDR3 DNA is TGTGCCATCAGTGATATGGGGACAGAGACCCAGTACTTC.

The V gene is TRBV11-2, the J gene TRBJ2-3; D is possibly TRBD2 (5 bases). The CDR3 is made up of 16 amino acids. V lost 3 bases, J lost 4 bases, and 17 bases lay in between. CDR1 is SGHAT and CDR2 is FQNNGV in the germline V gene. The CDR3 DNA reads as TGTGCCAGCAGCTTGTACAGATACGCTAGCTCAGATACGCAGTATTTT. Protein sequence: CASSLYRYASSDTQYF.

The chain links TRBV7-2 to TRBJ2-5; a weak D match, TRBD2 (7 bases). The CDR3 runs to 14 residues. V was cut by 6 bases and J by 5 bases, with 16 bases left in between. Germline V gives CDR1 SGHTA, CDR2 FQGNSA. Here the CDR3 DNA reads TGTGCCAGCAGAATGAAGGGGGGAGGGGAGACCCAGTACTTC. This gives the protein CASRMKGGGETQYF.

The chain uses TRBV28 and TRBJ2-5, with a weak D call TRBD2 (6 bases). V lost 3 bases to trimming and J lost 7 bases, with 21 bases between them. CDR1 is MDHEN and CDR2 is SYDVKM in the germline V gene. This CDR3 is 16 amino acids long. The CDR3 loop reads CASSFISEGGGGTQYF. The CDR3 DNA reads TGTGCCAGCAGTTTTATATCTGAGGGTGGGGGAGGGACCCAGTACTTC.

The chain links TRBV5-1 to TRBJ2-4, with D unclear. CDR1 SGHRS and CDR2 YFSETQ come from the germline V gene. V dropped 1 base and J dropped 13 bases, with 15 bases sitting between them. The CDR3 totals 13 residues. This CDR3 is CASSLFDNNEQYF. CDR3 nucleotide sequence: TGCGCCAGCAGCTTGTTTGATAACAATGAGCAGTACTTC.

This clonotype was counted between two and nine times. The chain employs TRBV20-1 and TRBJ2-1; TRBD2 is a possible D gene (7 bases). Germline CDR1 and CDR2: DFQATT and SNEGSKA (reference sequence). The CDR3 length is 13 residues. The V end was cut by 3 bases, the J end by 6 bases, with 12 bases between. DNA for the CDR3: TGCAGTGCTAGCGCGGGGGCCCCCAATGAGCAGTTCTTC. Encoded protein: CSASAGAPNEQFF.

J is TRBJ1-1 and V is TRBV7-9, with TRBD1 identical over 7 bases. Germline trimming cut 4 bases from V and 6 bases from J; bases unmatched to any gene: 8. This CDR3 region has 14 residues. Germline CDR1 reads SEHNR; CDR2 reads FQNEAQ (reference sequence). Here the CDR3 DNA reads TGTGCCAGCAGCTCCTATCACGGGACAGCTGAAGCTTTCTTT. It specifies CASSSYHGTAEAFF.

The chain uses TRBV18 and TRBJ1-5, with D tentatively TRBD1 (5 bases). This CDR3 is 13 amino acids long. Germline loops: CDR1 KGHSH, CDR2 LQKENI. V lost 5 bases to trimming and J lost 5 bases, with 10 bases between them. The DNA of the CDR3 is TGTGCCAGCTCATCCTCACAGGATCAGCCCCAGCATTTT. Translation gives CASSSSQDQPQHF.

This clonotype was detected a few times. This chain joins TRBV28 and TRBJ2-2; D not resolved. The CDR3 is made up of 15 amino acids. V was clipped by 5 bases and J by 7 bases, with 17 bases between them. In germline, CDR1 is MDHEN, CDR2 SYDVKM. This chain's CDR3 is CASSPPGGRRGELFF. The CDR3 nucleotides are TGTGCCAGCAGTCCCCCCGGTGGAAGGCGCGGGGAGCTGTTTTTT.

V usage is TRBV29-1 and J usage is TRBJ2-1; 13 nucleotides match TRBD2. The CDR3 has 16 amino acids. After removal of 4 bases from V and 6 bases from J, the junction contained 9 bases not matched to a gene. Germline V CDR1 and CDR2: SQVTM, ANQGSEA. CDR3 loop: CSVVGLAGAEVNEQFF. CDR3 coding DNA: TGCAGCGTTGTCGGACTAGCGGGAGCCGAGGTCAATGAGCAGTTCTTC.

This clonotype has more than one count but fewer than ten. The rearrangement links TRBV12-3 or TRBV12-4 to TRBJ1-2; 7 nucleotides line up with TRBD1. The V segment lost 5 bases and the J segment 4 bases; nucleotides outside the gene matches: 4. The CDR3 covers 13 residues. The CDR3 DNA reads as TGTGCCAGCAGTGTCAGGGGGATCTATGGCTACACCTTC. Encoded protein: CASSVRGIYGYTF.

This clonotype was seen only once. The chain is built from TRBV20-1 and TRBJ1-6; D is unresolved. This CDR3 has 14 amino acids. Germline V gives CDR1 DFQATT, CDR2 SNEGSKA (reference sequence). V lost 0 bases and J 3 bases, leaving 6 bases between the germline ends. In nucleotides, the CDR3 is TGCAGTGCTAGAGATCTCGACTATAATTCACCCCTCCACTTT. Protein sequence: CSARDLDYNSPLHF.

In DNA, the CDR3 is TGTGCCAGCAGCCCCGCCGGGACAGGAAGAAACACCATATATTTT. The encoded protein is CASSPAGTGRNTIYF. The chain recombines TRBV12-3 or TRBV12-4 with TRBJ1-3; 8 nucleotides agree with TRBD1. V was clipped by 6 bases and J by 5 bases; unmatched bases: 9. The CDR3 loop spans 15 amino acids.

V and J are TRBV6-1 and TRBJ1-1, with TRBD1 as a possible D gene (6 bases). Germline assignment: CDR1 MNHNS and CDR2 SASEGT. This CDR3 comprises 14 residues. V shed 6 bases and J shed 1 base, with 12 bases lying between them. CDR3 sequence: CASRKGGSNTEAFF. CDR3 nucleotide sequence: TGTGCCAGCAGGAAGGGGGGGTCGAACACTGAAGCTTTCTTT.

The V and J genes are TRBV5-1 and TRBJ2-6; 7 bases agree with TRBD1. The V segment lost 0 bases and the J segment 2 bases; nucleotides outside the gene matches: 8. CDR1 SGHRS and CDR2 YFSETQ come from the germline V gene. The CDR3 length is 18 residues. Written as DNA, the CDR3 is TGCGCCAGCAGCTTGGCCAATCCCGGGACAGCTGGGGCCAACGTCCTGACTTTC. Translation gives CASSLANPGTAGANVLTF.

Of note for this clonotype: A much more abundant neighbour one base away suggests this may be a read error. This chain links TRBV20-1 with TRBJ2-4; D tentatively reads TRBD1 or TRBD2 (7 bases each). The CDR3 loop spans 14 amino acids. With 5 bases removed from V and 13 bases from J, the gap between germline ends came to 24 bases. Germline V CDR1 and CDR2: DFQATT, SNEGSKA (reference sequence). CDR3 amino acids: CSAPGGAILNEQYF. The CDR3 DNA follows: TGCAGTGCTCCAGGGGGGGCGATTCTCAATGAGCAGTACTTC.

The rearrangement links TRBV5-5 to TRBJ2-1, with D possibly matching TRBD2 (5 bases). The germline V and J ends were trimmed by 4 bases and 4 bases, with 12 bases remaining between them. Germline V gene sequence: CDR1 SGHKS, CDR2 YYEKEE (reference sequence). CDR3 length equals 14 residues. The CDR3 nucleotides are TGTGCCAGCAGCGTACATGGCGGGTACAATGAGCAGTTCTTC. Amino acids: CASSVHGGYNEQFF.

Many counts were recorded for this clonotype. The chain links TRBV6-6 to TRBJ2-7, with D unresolved. CDR3 length: 12 residues. Deletions cut 5 bases from V and 4 bases from J, with 9 bases between. CDR1 MNHNY and CDR2 SVGAGI come from the germline V gene (reference sequence). For the CDR3, the DNA is TGTGCCAGCAGTATGCGTGGGTACGAGCAGTACTTC. Protein product: CASSMRGYEQYF.